This T cell receptor (beta chain) was obtained from a study of blood T cell repertoires in COVID-19 (dated by TCRdb to 2019 to 2021). For the wider study: Samples covering the acute and convalescent phases of COVID-19 were provided by collaborators in the United States, Italy and Spain. The samples were drawn from two sources: the first 160 participants of the ongoing ImmuneRACE study, and 1,000 to 1,500 subjects contributed by 6 global collaborators. The repertoires were released in a freely available public database intended as a resource for research on the immune response to SARS-CoV-2. Deeply sampled blood TCRbeta repertoires from subjects exposed to, actively infected with, or recovered from COVID-19 were included in the dataset. The sample metadata nearly always contained a de-identified subject ID, COVID-19 status, age in years and sex. Where available, HLA class I and class II types were obtained from metadata supplied by the sample provider rather than from assay-based typing. The material from the prospective study consisted of cDNA or gDNA derived from T cells, B-cell-depleted T cells, or PBMCs. The paper as a whole reports these results and caveats: How much clinical and demographic metadata was included differed by source and by participant, and the metadata was provided uncurated.

TCRbeta CDR3 regions were amplified from genomic DNA by means of the immunoSEQ Assay, a bias-controlled multiplex PCR. The authors processed their data as follows. The number of nucleated cells in each sample was estimated by amplification of reference gene primers within the assay. To quantify the absolute abundance of each unique TCRbeta CDR3 rearrangement, sequence reads were collapsed and filtered. For each sample, productive Simpson clonality was calculated as the square root of Simpson's diversity index over productive rearrangements. The immuneACCESS repertoire file appears here via TCRdb, limited to in-frame rearrangements. These files lack a portion of the clones; in checked studies, under half of the deficit traces to unresolved V genes, and the cause of the others is not known. The V and J calls and clone size come from that table; D and trimming were worked out from the DNA. The sample table lists fewer than 300,000 clones, 88% of them with a count of one. The top ten constitute just under 9.5% of the sample.

As concerns this clone: The antigen it binds to is not known. No clone much larger than this one lies a single base away; base qualities are absent.

Measured from the cysteine to the phenylalanine, the CDR3 is 14 residues long. Only the CDR3 region is kept as DNA, spanning 42 bases read in frame from base 1. The germline V gene encodes CDR1 SGHAT and CDR2 FQNNGV. Compared with germline, V lacks 2 bases and J lacks 12 bases; bases without a gene match: 8. Each collaborating institution followed its own protocols to collect whole blood in K2EDTA tubes. For TCRbeta analysis, collaborators shipped samples in one of three forms: frozen whole blood, isolated PBMCs, or DNA extracted from either of those sample types. The sequence is built from TRBV11-2 and TRBJ2-7; TRBD2 fits 12 bases in the junction. The TCR comes from a man between 18 and 35 years old with active or convalescent COVID-19. The material sequenced was peripheral blood. The CDR3 here reads CASSLLSSGGGPYF. The nucleotide sequence reads as follows: TGTGCCAGCAGCTTATTGTCTAGCGGGGGGGGACCGTACTTC. Joined to the reference TRBV11-2 and TRBJ2-7 proteins, this CDR3 gives the full variable domain: EAGVAQSPRYKIIEKRQSVAFWCNPISGHATLYWYQQILGQGPKLLIQFQNNGVVDDSQLPKDRFSAERLKGVDSTLKIQPAKLEDSAVYLCASSLLSSGGGPYFGPGTRLTVT.